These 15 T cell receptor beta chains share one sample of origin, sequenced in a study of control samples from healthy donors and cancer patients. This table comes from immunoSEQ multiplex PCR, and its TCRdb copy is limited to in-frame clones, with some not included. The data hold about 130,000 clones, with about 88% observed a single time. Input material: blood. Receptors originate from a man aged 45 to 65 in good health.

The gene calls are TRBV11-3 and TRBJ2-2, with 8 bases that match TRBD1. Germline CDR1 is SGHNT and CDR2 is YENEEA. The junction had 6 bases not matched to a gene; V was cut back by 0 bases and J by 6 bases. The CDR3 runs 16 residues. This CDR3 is CASSLDRGQGSGELFF. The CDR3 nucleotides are TGTGCCAGCAGCTTAGATCGAGGACAGGGCTCCGGGGAGCTGTTTTTT.

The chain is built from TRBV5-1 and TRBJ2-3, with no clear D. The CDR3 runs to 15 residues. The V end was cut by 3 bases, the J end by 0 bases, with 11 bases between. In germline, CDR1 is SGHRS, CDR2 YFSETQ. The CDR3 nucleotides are TGCGCCAGCAGCTACCGGGCCCCCAGCACAGATACGCAGTATTTT. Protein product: CASSYRAPSTDTQYF.

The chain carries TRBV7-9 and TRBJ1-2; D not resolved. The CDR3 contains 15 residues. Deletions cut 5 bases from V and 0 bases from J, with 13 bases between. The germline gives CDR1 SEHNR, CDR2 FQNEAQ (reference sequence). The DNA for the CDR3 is TGTGCCAGCAGCCCCGCCCAGACCCCTAACTATGGCTACACCTTC. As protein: CASSPAQTPNYGYTF.

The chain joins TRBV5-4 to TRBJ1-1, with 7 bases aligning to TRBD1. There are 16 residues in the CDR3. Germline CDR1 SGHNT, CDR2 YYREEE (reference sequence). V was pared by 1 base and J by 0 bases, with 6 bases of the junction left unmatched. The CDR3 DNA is TGTGCCAGCAGCTTGCGACAGGGTGGCGTGAACACTGAAGCTTTCTTT. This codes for CASSLRQGGVNTEAFF.

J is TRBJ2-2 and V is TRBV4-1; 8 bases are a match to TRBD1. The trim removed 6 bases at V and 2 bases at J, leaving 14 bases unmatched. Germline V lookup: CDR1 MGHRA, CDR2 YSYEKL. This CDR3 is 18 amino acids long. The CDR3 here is CASRNLTGTGANTGELFF. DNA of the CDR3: TGCGCCAGCAGAAATTTAACCGGGACAGGAGCCAACACCGGGGAGCTGTTTTTT.

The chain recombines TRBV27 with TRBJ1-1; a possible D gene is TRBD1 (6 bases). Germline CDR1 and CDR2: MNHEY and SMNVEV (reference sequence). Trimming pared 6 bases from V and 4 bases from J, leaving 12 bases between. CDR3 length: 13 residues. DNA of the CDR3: TGTGCCAGCAGGCTACAGGGTTTCACTGAAGCTTTCTTT. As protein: CASRLQGFTEAFF.

This chain's CDR3 is CASSPVEGEAFF. The DNA for the CDR3 is TGTGCCAGCAGCCCAGTGGAGGGGGAAGCTTTCTTT. The chain combines TRBV7-6 with TRBJ1-1, with TRBD1 as a possible D gene (5 bases). Germline CDR1 is SGHVS and CDR2 is FNYEAQ. The CDR3 consists of 12 residues. V was clipped by 5 bases and J by 8 bases, with 12 bases between them.

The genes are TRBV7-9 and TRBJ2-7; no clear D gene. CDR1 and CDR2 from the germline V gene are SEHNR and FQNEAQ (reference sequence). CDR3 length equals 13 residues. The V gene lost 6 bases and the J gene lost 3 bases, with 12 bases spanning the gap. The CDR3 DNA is TGTGCCAGCAGATTGGGCCGGAACTACGAGCAGTACTTC. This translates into CASRLGRNYEQYF.

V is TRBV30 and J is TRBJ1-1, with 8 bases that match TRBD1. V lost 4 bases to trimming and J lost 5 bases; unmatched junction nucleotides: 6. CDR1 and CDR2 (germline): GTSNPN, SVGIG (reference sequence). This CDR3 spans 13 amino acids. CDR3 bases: TGTGCCTGGAAATTTACAGGGGGAACTGAAGCTTTCTTT. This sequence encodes CAWKFTGGTEAFF.

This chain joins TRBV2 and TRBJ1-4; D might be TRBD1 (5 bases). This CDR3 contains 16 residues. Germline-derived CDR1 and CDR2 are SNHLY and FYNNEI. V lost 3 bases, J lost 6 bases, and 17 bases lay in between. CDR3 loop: CASSDWGSEGDEKLFF. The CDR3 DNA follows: TGTGCCAGCAGTGATTGGGGGTCAGAGGGAGATGAAAAACTGTTTTTT.

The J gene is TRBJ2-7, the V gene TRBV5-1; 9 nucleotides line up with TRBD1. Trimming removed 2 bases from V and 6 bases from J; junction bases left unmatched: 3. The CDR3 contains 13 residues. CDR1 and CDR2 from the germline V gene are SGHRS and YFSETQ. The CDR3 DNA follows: TGCGCCAGCAGCTTACAGGGGGCTTCCGAGCAGTACTTC. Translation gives CASSLQGASEQYF.

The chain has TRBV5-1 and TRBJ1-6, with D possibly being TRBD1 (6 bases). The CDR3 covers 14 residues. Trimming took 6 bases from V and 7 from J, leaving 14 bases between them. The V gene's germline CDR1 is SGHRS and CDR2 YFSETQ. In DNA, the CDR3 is TGCGCCAGCAAACAAGGGACAACGAATTCACCCCTCCACTTT. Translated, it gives CASKQGTTNSPLHF.

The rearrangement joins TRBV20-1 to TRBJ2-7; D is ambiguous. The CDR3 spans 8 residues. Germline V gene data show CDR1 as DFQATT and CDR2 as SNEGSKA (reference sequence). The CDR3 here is CKFYEQYF. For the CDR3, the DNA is TGCAAATTCTACGAGCAGTACTTC.

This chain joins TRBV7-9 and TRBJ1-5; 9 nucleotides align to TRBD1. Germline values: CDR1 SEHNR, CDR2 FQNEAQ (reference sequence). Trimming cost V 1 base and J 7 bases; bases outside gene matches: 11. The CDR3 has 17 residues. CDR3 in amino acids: CASSLVFGTGLGQPQHF. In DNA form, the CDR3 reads TGTGCCAGCAGCTTAGTTTTCGGGACAGGGTTAGGACAGCCCCAGCATTTT. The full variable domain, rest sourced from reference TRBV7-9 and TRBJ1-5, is DTGVSQNPRHKITKRGQNVTFRCDPISEHNRLYWYRQTLGQGPEFLTYFQNEAQLEKSRLLSDRFSAERPKGSFSTLEIQRTEQGDSAMYLCASSLVFGTGLGQPQHFGDGTRLSIL.

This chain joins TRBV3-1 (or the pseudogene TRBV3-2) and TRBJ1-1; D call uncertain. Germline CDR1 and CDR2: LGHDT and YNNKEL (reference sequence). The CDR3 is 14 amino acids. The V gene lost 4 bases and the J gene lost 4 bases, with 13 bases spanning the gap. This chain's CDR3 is CASSPRVGSTEAFF. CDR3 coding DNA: TGTGCCAGCAGCCCCCGCGTGGGGAGCACTGAAGCTTTCTTT.